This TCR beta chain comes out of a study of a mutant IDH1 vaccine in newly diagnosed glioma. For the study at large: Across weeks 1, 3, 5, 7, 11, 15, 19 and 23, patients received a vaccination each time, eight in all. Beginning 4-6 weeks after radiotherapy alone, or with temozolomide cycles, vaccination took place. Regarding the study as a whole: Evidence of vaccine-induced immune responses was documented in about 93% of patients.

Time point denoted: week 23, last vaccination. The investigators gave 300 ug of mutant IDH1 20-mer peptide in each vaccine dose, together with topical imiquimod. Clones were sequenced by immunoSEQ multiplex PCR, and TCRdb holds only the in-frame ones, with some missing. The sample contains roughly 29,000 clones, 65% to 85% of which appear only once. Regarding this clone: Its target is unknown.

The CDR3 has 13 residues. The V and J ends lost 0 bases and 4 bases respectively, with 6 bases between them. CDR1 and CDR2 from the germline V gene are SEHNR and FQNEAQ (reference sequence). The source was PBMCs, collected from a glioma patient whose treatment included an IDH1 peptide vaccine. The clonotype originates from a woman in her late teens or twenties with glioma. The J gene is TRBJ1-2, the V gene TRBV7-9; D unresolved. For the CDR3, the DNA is TGTGCCAGCAGCTTAGCCGGTGCCTATGGCTACACCTTC. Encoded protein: CASSLAGAYGYTF.